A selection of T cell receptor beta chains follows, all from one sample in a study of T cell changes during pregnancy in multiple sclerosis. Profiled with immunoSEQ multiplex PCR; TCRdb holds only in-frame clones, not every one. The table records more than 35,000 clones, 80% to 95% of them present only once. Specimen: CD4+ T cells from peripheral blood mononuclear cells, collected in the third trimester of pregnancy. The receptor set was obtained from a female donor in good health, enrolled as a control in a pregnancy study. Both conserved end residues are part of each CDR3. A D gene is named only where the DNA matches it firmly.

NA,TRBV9,CASNRDQETQYF
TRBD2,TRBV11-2,CASTETASGTYEQYF
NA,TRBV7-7,CASSLTGTGELFF
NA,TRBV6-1,CASRTGTNYGYTF
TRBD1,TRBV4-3,CASSQDGTGTYEQYF
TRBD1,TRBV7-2,CASSGDRGPYGYTF
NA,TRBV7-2,CASSLGGLGTQYF
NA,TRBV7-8,CASSRTTGLSSTDTQYF
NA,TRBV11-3,CASSLDREGGPVNEKLFF
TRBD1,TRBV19,CASTRTGMDYGYTF
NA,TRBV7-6,CASSPLGGQETQYF
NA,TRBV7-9,CASSLGARKTTNEKLFF
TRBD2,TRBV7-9,CASSWDYGGTETQYF
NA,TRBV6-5,CASRPQGGTDTQYF
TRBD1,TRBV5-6,CASSFRGRKGYEQYF
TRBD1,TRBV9,CASSVKGQGATGELFF
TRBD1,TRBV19,CASSSGTGAHEQYF
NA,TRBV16,CASSRAQGRTEAFF
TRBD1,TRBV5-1,CASSLTGEETQYF
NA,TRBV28,CASSLGRNYGYTF
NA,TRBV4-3,CASSQVGGEKLFF
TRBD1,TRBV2,CASSRQGANTEAFF
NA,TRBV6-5,CASSYLAQGHGYTF
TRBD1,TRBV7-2,CASSKLVLRDRGNEQFF
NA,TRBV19,CASTRGLTLPANTGELFF
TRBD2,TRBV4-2,CASSRGTRSDEQYF
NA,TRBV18,CASSLQRGETQYF
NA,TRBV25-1,CATNPGYSYEQYF
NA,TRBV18,CASSPQGGDTQYF
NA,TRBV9,CASSPGHNSGNTIYF
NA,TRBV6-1,CASSQGNYGYTF
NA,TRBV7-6,CASTEVRNTGELFF
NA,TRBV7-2,CASSFRGALDEQFF
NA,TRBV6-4,CASSDSGRGQPQHF
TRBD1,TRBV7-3,CASSPQGVGDTQYF
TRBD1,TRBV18,CASSLGQGTNIQYF
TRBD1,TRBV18,CASSPRTGDRDTEAFF
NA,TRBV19,CASSPSQGLSQPQHF
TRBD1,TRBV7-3,CASSGTANTGELFF
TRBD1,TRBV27,CASGQGYEKLFF
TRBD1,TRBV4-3,CASSQRQGGLTLKIYGYTF
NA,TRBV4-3,CASSQVSITETYEKLFF
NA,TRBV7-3,CASSSDRSDEQFF
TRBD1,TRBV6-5,CASSTRQGGGYTF
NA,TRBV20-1,CSATGQSEAFF
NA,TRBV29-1,CSVGLRTEAFF
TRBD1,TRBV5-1,CASSLGDRTDTQYF
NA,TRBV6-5,CASRQAGEAFF
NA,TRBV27,CASSFKTSSDTQYF
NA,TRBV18,CASSPGQTGGNQPQHF
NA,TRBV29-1,CSVATGVTEAFF
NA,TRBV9,CASSVGTGTGELFF
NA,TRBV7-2,CASSSYGGGAGTF
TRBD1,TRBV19,CASTLPAADRVNYGYTF
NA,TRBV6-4,CASSPEGLSTDTQYF
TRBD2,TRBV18,CASSPPGGLVLETQYF
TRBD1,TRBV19,CASSPPLRDRAAGNTIYF
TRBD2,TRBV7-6,CASSEGEGDTQYF